Listed below are T cell receptor beta chains from one sample, sequenced in a study of OX40 agonist ivuxolimab in advanced cancers. TCRdb keeps only in-frame clones here, not all; method: immunoSEQ multiplex PCR. The sample lists around 70,000 clones; roughly 85% were seen once. This material consisted of CD4+ or CD8+ T cells sorted from blood, taken in a trial of the OX40 agonist ivuxolimab. These receptors came from an adult with an advanced solid tumor such as melanoma, head and neck, liver or kidney cancer. The CDR3 runs from the conserved cysteine through the conserved F or W. The D gene is left open where the match is weak. The size entry is marked missing in some rows and otherwise reads once, few, many or a size class.

16,few,TRBJ1-2,TRBD1,TRBV30,CAWSVKPGQGNYGYTF,TGTGCCTGGAGTGTAAAACCGGGACAGGGGAACTATGGCTACACCTTC
17,NA,TRBJ2-5,TRBD2,TRBV14,CASSQGWLAGVAETQYF,TGTGCCAGCAGCCAAGGTTGGCTAGCGGGAGTAGCCGAGACCCAGTACTTC
16,NA,TRBJ2-2,NA,TRBV7-2,CASSFLGPANIGELFF,TGTGCCAGCAGCTTTTTGGGCCCGGCGAACATCGGGGAGCTGTTTTTT
15,NA,TRBJ2-7,TRBD1,TRBV5-6,CASSVQGALTYEQYF,TGTGCCAGCAGCGTTCAGGGGGCCCTTACCTACGAGCAGTACTTC
14,NA,TRBJ2-5,NA,TRBV11-3,CASSPNGLKETQYF,TGTGCCAGCAGCCCAAATGGGTTGAAAGAGACCCAGTACTTC
15,few,TRBJ2-5,NA,TRBV2,CASSESGTYLGTQYF,TGTGCCAGCAGTGAATCCGGGACTTACCTCGGGACCCAGTACTTC
15,NA,TRBJ2-1,NA,TRBV7-2,CASSLQANVGNEQFF,TGTGCCAGCAGCTTGCAGGCCAACGTCGGCAATGAGCAGTTCTTC
13,NA,TRBJ2-7,NA,TRBV5-4,CASSFPGGNEQYF,TGTGCCAGCAGCTTCCCCGGCGGGAACGAGCAGTACTTC
14,NA,TRBJ1-1,NA,TRBV6-6,CASSYPGQITEAFF,TGTGCCAGCAGTTACCCCGGACAGATCACTGAAGCTTTCTTT
15,NA,TRBJ1-3,TRBD1,TRBV11-2,CASSFGDSSGNTIYF,TGTGCCAGCAGCTTTGGGGACAGCTCTGGAAACACCATATATTTT
15,NA,TRBJ1-2,NA,TRBV27,CASSLRSGLFYGYTF,TGTGCCAGCAGTTTAAGAAGCGGCTTATTTTATGGCTACACCTTC
17,NA,TRBJ1-2,TRBD1,TRBV30,CAWTLSGTGRSNYGYTF,TGTGCCTGGACCCTCTCCGGGACAGGGCGTTCTAACTATGGCTACACCTTC
19,NA,TRBJ1-6,NA,TRBV4-1,CASSQDLPGPVPYNSPLHF,TGCGCCAGCAGCCAAGATCTCCCGGGGCCAGTACCCTATAATTCACCCCTCCACTTT
15,NA,TRBJ1-1,NA,TRBV6-5,CASRNGRGPYTEAFF,TGTGCCAGCAGAAACGGGAGAGGTCCCTATACTGAAGCTTTCTTT
14,NA,TRBJ1-1,TRBD1,TRBV5-4,CASSLQGPNTEAFF,TGTGCCAGCAGCTTACAGGGGCCGAACACTGAAGCTTTCTTT
18,NA,TRBJ2-1,TRBD2,TRBV7-2,CASSSQPGLAGGGNEQFF,TGTGCCAGCAGCTCCCAGCCAGGACTAGCGGGAGGAGGCAATGAGCAGTTCTTC
14,NA,TRBJ2-2,TRBD1,TRBV19,CASARIQGSGELFF,TGTGCCAGTGCGCGAATACAGGGGAGCGGGGAGCTGTTTTTT
15,few,TRBJ1-4,NA,TRBV5-1,CASSLGGAQGEKLFF,TGCGCCAGCAGCTTGGGGGGGGCGCAGGGTGAAAAACTGTTTTTT
13,NA,TRBJ2-7,NA,TRBV7-2,CASSLSGPYEQYF,TGTGCCAGCAGCTTGTCGGGGCCCTACGAGCAGTACTTC
14,NA,TRBJ2-7,NA,TRBV10-3,CAISGPGSSYEQYF,TGTGCCATCAGTGGGCCAGGGTCTAGCTACGAGCAGTACTTC
14,few,TRBJ2-2,NA,TRBV9,CASSVTLNTGELFF,TGTGCCAGCAGCGTAACACTGAACACCGGGGAGCTGTTTTTT
15,NA,TRBJ2-5,NA,TRBV7-8,CASSLGDSPAETQYF,TGTGCCAGCAGCTTAGGAGACAGCCCAGCGGAGACCCAGTACTTC
14,NA,TRBJ1-3,NA,TRBV7-6,CASSLDPRGNTIYF,TGTGCCAGCAGCTTGGATCCAAGGGGAAACACCATATATTTT
12,NA,TRBJ1-1,NA,TRBV30,CAWSVHRTEAFF,TGTGCCTGGAGTGTACACCGGACTGAAGCTTTCTTT
15,NA,TRBJ2-5,TRBD1,TRBV6-6,CASRTGTVGQETQYF,TGTGCCAGCAGGACAGGGACAGTTGGACAAGAGACCCAGTACTTC
14,NA,TRBJ2-7,TRBD1,TRBV28,CASSLRDRIYGQYF,TGTGCCAGCAGTTTAAGGGACAGGATCTACGGGCAGTACTTC
14,NA,TRBJ2-7,TRBD2,TRBV10-3,CATTSGGSSYEQYF,TGTGCCACCACCTCGGGGGGGAGCTCCTACGAGCAGTACTTC
13,NA,TRBJ2-7,NA,TRBV6-5,CASSRGAYYEQYF,TGTGCCAGCAGTCGGGGGGCCTATTACGAGCAGTACTTC
17,NA,TRBJ2-7,NA,TRBV19,CASSSRGRARGSYEQYF,TGTGCCAGTAGTTCCCGGGGCCGGGCAAGAGGGTCCTACGAGCAGTACTTC
15,NA,TRBJ2-2,TRBD1,TRBV11-2,CASSFGRGRTGELFF,TGTGCCAGCAGCTTTGGCAGGGGGCGAACAGGGGAGCTGTTTTTT
12,NA,TRBJ1-1,TRBD1,TRBV29-1,CSVGQGRTEAFF,TGCAGCGTGGGACAGGGGAGGACTGAAGCTTTCTTT
14,NA,TRBJ2-1,NA,TRBV30,CAWRRGRLRNEQFF,TGTGCCTGGCGACGGGGGAGGCTAAGGAATGAGCAGTTCTTC
14,NA,TRBJ2-7,NA,TRBV5-4,CASSLAGSRYEQYF,TGTGCCAGCAGCTTGGCCGGGAGTCGTTACGAGCAGTACTTC
16,NA,TRBJ2-5,NA,TRBV11-2,CASSFRGSGFGETQYF,TGTGCCAGCAGCTTCCGAGGCTCAGGTTTTGGAGAGACCCAGTACTTC
13,NA,TRBJ1-4,NA,TRBV6-5,CASSSQGEEKLFF,TGTGCCAGCAGTTCCCAGGGAGAAGAAAAACTGTTTTTT
14,NA,TRBJ1-1,NA,TRBV5-1,CASSLVQGGTEAFF,TGCGCCAGCAGCTTGGTCCAGGGCGGGACTGAAGCTTTCTTT
15,NA,TRBJ2-7,NA,TRBV5-5,CASSKDLGSSYEQYF,TGTGCCAGCAGTAAGGACCTGGGGAGCTCCTACGAGCAGTACTTC
15,NA,TRBJ2-1,NA,TRBV5-1,CASSLQGTTYNEQFF,TGCGCCAGCAGCTTGCAGGGGACTACCTACAATGAGCAGTTCTTC
12,NA,TRBJ1-2,NA,TRBV4-2,CASSRDNEGYTF,TGTGCCAGCAGCCGAGACAACGAGGGCTACACCTTC
13,NA,TRBJ1-5,NA,TRBV19,CASSMGPNQPQHF,TGTGCCAGTAGTATGGGCCCTAATCAGCCCCAGCATTTT
16,NA,TRBJ2-2,TRBD2,TRBV5-4,CASSFIAGANTGELFF,TGTGCCAGCAGCTTCATAGCGGGGGCTAACACCGGGGAGCTGTTTTTT
15,NA,TRBJ1-1,NA,TRBV27,CATSWLTGGNTEAFF,TGTGCCACTTCTTGGTTAACGGGGGGGAACACTGAAGCTTTCTTT
15,once,TRBJ2-5,TRBD2,TRBV27,CASSLHKRGAETQYF,TGTGCCAGCAGTTTACACAAGCGGGGGGCCGAGACCCAGTACTTC
15,NA,TRBJ1-3,NA,TRBV7-2,CASSPPGRSGNTIYF,TGTGCCAGCAGCCCCCCAGGCCGCTCTGGAAACACCATATATTTT
15,NA,TRBJ1-2,TRBD1,TRBV9,CASSATPGQGHGYTF,TGTGCCAGCAGCGCTACCCCGGGACAGGGTCATGGCTACACCTTC
14,NA,TRBJ2-7,NA,TRBV15,CATSPDRSRDEQYF,TGTGCCACCAGCCCAGACAGGTCCAGGGACGAGCAGTACTTC
15,NA,TRBJ2-5,TRBD2,TRBV11-2,CASSLIAGGQETQYF,TGTGCCAGCAGCTTAATTGCGGGAGGGCAAGAGACCCAGTACTTC
12,NA,TRBJ2-7,NA,TRBV11-2,CASSSNRAEQYF,TGTGCCAGCAGCTCCAACAGGGCCGAGCAGTACTTC
14,NA,TRBJ1-4,TRBD1,TRBV19,CASSTPGGQEKLFF,TGTGCCAGTAGTACCCCAGGGGGCCAGGAAAAACTGTTTTTT
16,NA,TRBJ2-7,NA,TRBV11-2,CASSLAPGRISYEQYF,TGTGCCAGCAGCTTAGCACCGGGACGTATCTCCTACGAGCAGTACTTC
15,NA,TRBJ2-3,TRBD1,TRBV7-2,CASSFSRGRTDTQYF,TGTGCCAGCAGCTTCAGCAGGGGGCGGACAGATACGCAGTATTTT
17,NA,TRBJ2-5,NA,TRBV5-4,CASSFIGSGRTGVTQYF,TGTGCCAGCAGCTTTATCGGGAGCGGGCGTACCGGGGTGACCCAGTACTTC
11,NA,TRBJ2-5,NA,TRBV30,CACLWRETQYF,TGTGCCTGTCTCTGGCGGGAGACCCAGTACTTC
19,NA,TRBJ1-1,NA,TRBV9,CASSVASVEFRVANTEAFF,TGTGCCAGCAGCGTAGCCTCGGTGGAATTTCGGGTAGCGAACACTGAAGCTTTCTTT